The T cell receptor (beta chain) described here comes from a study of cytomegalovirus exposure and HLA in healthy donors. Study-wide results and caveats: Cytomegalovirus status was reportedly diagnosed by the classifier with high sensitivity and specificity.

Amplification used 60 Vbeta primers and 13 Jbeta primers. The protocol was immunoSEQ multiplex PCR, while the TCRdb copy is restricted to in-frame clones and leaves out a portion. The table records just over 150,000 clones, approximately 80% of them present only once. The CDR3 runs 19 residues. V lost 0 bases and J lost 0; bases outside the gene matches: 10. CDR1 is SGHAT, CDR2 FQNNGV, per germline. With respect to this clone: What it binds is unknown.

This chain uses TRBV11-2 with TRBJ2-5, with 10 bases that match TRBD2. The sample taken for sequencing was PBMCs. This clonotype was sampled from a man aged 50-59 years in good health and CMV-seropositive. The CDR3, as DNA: TGTGCCAGCAGCTTAGAGGGTTTCGCTAGCGGGAGTTACCAAGAGACCCAGTACTTC. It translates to CASSLEGFASGSYQETQYF.